The T cell receptor beta chain described here comes from a study of T-cell reconstitution after alpha-beta-depleted transplantation in children. A library of TCRbeta sequences, prepared with unique molecular identifiers, was generated. In TCRdb, the PCR reads were re-called with MiXCR into one record per CDR3 protein. The sample holds about 72,000 distinct CDR3 sequences; just under 7.5% are singletons and the top ten take around 2.4%. This clonotype was counted at least ten times. Here the sequenced sample was PBMCs from the stem cell graft donor, taken from the stem cell graft. This sequence was found in a human donor who donated a stem cell graft to a child with acute lymphoblastic leukemia.

The CDR3 DNA reads TGCGCCAGCAGCTTGGGGGGAACCAATCAGCCCCAGCATTTT. It codes for CASSLGGTNQPQHF. V gene TRBV5-1 combines with J gene TRBJ1-5; D gene unclear. V was clipped by 0 bases and J by 3 bases, with 7 bases between them. Germline V gene lookup returns CDR1 SGHRS and CDR2 YFSETQ. This CDR3 is 14 amino acids long.